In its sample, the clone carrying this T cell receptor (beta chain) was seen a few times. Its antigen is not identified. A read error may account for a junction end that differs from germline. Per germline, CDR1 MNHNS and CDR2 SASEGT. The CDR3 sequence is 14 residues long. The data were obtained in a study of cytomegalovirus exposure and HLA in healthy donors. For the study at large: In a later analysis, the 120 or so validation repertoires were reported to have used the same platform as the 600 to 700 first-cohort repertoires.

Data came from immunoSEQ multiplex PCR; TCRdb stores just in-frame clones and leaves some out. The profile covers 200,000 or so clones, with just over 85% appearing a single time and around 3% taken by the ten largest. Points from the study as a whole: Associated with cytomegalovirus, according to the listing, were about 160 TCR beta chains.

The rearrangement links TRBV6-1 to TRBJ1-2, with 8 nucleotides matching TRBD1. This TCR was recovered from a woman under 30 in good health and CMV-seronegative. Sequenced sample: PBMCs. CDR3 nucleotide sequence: TGTGCCAGCAGGGAAGGACAGGGACACTATGGCTACACCTTC. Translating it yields CASREGQGHYGYTF.